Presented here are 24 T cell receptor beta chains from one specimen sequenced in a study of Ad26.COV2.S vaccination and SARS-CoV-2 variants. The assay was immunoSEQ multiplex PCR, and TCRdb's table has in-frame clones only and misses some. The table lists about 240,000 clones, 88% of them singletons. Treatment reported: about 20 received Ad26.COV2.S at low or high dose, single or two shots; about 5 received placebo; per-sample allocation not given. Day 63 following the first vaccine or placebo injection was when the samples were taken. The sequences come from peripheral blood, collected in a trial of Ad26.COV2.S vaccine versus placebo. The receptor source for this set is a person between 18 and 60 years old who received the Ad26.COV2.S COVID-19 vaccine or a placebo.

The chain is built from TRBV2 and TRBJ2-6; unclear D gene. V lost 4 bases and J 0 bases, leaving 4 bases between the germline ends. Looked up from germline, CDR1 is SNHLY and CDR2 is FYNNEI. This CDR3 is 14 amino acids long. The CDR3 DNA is TGTGCCAGCAGTGCGCGCTCTGGGGCCAACGTCCTGACTTTC. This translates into CASSARSGANVLTF.

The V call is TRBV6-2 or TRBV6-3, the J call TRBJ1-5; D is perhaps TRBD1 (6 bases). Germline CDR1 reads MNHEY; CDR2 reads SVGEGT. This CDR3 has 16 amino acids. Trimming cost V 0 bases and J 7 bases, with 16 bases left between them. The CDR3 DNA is TGTGCCAGCAGTTACTCAGGCGGATTGGGGGGCCAGCCCCAGCATTTT. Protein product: CASSYSGGLGGQPQHF.

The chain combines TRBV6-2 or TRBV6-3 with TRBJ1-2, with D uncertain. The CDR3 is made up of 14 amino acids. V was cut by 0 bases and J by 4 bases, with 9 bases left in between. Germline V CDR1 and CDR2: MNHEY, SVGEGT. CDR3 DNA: TGTGCCAGCAGTTACTCGGACCCACGCTATGGCTACACCTTC. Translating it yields CASSYSDPRYGYTF.

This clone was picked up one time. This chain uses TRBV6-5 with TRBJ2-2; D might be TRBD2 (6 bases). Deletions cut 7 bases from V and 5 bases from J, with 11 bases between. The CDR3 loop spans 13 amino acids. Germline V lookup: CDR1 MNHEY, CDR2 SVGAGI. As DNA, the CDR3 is TGTGCCAGCACCTCTGGGGGGACCGGGGAGCTGTTTTTT. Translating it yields CASTSGGTGELFF.

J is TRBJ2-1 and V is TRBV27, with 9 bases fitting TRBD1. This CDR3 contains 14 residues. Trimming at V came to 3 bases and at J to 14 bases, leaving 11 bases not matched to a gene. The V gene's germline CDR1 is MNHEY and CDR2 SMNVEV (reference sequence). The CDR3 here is CASSFSYLQGAKFF. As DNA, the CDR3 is TGTGCCAGCAGTTTCTCCTACCTACAGGGGGCGAAGTTCTTC.

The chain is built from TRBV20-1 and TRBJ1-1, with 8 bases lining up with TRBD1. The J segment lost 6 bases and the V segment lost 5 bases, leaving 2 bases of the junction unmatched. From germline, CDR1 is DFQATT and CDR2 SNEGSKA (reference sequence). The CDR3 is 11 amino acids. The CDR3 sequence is CSAWDRPEAFF. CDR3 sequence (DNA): TGCAGTGCTTGGGACAGGCCTGAAGCTTTCTTT.

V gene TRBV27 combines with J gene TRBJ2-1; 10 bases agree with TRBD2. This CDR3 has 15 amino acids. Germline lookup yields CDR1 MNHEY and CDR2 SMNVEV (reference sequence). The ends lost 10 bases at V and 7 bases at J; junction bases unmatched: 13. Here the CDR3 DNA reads TGTGCCACTGGGCTAGCGGGAGTCCGGCAAAATGAGCAGTTCTTC. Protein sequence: CATGLAGVRQNEQFF.

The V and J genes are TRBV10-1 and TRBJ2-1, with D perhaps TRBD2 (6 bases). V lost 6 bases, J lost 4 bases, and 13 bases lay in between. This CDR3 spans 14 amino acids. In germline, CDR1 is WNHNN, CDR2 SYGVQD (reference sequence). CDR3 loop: CASSVEGLYNEQFF. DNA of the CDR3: TGCGCCAGCAGCGTAGAGGGACTTTACAATGAGCAGTTCTTC.

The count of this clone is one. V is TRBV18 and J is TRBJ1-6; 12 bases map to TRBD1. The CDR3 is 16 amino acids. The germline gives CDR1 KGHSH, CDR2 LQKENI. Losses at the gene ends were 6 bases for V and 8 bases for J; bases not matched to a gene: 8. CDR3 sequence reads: CASSVGQGAVHSPLHF. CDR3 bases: TGTGCCAGCTCGGTGGGACAGGGGGCTGTTCATTCACCCCTCCACTTT.

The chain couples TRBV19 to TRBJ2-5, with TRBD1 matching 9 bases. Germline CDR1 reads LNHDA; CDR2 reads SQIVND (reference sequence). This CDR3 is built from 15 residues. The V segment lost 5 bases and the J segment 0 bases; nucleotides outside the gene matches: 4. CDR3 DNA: TGTGCCAGTAGTCCCGGGACAGGGAACCAAGAGACCCAGTACTTC. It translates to CASSPGTGNQETQYF. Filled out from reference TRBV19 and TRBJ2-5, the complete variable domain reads DGGITQSPKYLFRKEGQNVTLSCEQNLNHDAMYWYRQDPGQGLRLIYYSQIVNDFQKGDIAEGYSVSREKKESFPLTVTSAQKNPTAFYLCASSPGTGNQETQYFGPGTRLLVL.

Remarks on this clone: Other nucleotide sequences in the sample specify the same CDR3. As DNA, the CDR3 is TGCGCCAGCAGTCTTACAGGGGATAGCAATCAGCCCCAGCATTTT. The encoded protein is CASSLTGDSNQPQHF. The chain is built from TRBV5-1 and TRBJ1-5; 7 nucleotides agree with TRBD1. Germline V gives CDR1 SGHRS, CDR2 YFSETQ. This CDR3 spans 15 amino acids. V trimming: 5 bases; J trimming: 0 bases; junction bases outside the gene matches: 5.

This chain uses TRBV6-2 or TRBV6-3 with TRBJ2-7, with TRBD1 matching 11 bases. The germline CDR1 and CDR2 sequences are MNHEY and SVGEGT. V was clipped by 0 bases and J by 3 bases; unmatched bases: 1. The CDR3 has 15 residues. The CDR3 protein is CASSYSGTGGYEQYF. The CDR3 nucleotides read TGTGCCAGCAGTTACTCCGGGACAGGGGGCTACGAGCAGTACTTC.

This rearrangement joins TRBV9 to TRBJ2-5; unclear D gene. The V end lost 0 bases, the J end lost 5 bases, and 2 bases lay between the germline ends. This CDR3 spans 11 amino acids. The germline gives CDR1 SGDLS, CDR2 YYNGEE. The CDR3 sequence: CASSVAETQYF. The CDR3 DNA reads TGTGCCAGCAGCGTAGCTGAGACCCAGTACTTC.

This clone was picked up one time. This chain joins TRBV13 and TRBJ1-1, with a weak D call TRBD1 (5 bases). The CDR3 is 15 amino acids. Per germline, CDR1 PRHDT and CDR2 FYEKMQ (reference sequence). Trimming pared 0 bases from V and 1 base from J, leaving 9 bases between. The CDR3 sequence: CASSLGGPTNTEAFF. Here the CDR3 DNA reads TGTGCCAGCAGCTTAGGGGGACCCACGAACACTGAAGCTTTCTTT.

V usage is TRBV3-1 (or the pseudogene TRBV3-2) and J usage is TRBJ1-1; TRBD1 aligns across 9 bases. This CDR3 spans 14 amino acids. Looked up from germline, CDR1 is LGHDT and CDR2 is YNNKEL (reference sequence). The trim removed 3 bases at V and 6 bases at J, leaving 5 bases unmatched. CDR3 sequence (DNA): TGTGCCAGCAGCCAGGGGACAGGGTGGGCTGAAGCTTTCTTT. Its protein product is CASSQGTGWAEAFF.

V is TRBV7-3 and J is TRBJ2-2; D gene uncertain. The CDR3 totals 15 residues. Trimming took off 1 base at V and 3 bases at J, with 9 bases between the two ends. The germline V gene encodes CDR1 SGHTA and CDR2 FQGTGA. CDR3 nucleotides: TGTGCCAGCAGCTTAAACAAACCCCACACCGGGGAGCTGTTTTTT. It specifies CASSLNKPHTGELFF.

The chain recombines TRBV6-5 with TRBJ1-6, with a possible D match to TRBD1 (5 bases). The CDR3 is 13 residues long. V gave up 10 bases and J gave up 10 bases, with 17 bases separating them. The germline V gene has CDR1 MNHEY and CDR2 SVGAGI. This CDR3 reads CATKEGLVSPLHF. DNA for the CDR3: TGTGCCACCAAGGAGGGGCTTGTCTCACCCCTCCACTTT.

CDR3 sequence: CASSEGLAGGHTQYF. CDR3 DNA: TGTGCCAGCAGTGAGGGACTAGCGGGGGGTCATACGCAGTATTTT. The chain employs TRBV25-1 and TRBJ2-3, with 15 positions matching TRBD2. V lost 3 bases, J lost 7 bases, and 2 bases stayed unmatched. CDR3 length: 15 residues. CDR1 and CDR2 (germline): MGHDK, SYGVNS.

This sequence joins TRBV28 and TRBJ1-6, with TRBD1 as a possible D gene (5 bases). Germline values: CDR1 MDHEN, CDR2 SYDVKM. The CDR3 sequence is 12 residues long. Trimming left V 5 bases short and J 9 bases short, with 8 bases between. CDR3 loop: CASSGGSSPLHF. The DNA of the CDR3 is TGTGCCAGCAGTGGGGGAAGTTCACCCCTCCACTTT.

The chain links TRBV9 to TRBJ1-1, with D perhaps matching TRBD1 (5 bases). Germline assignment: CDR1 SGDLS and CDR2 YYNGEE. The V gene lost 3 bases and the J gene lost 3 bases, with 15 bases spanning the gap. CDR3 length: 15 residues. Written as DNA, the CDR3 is TGTGCCAGCAGCGCCGGGACCCTGGGGGACACTGAAGCTTTCTTT. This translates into CASSAGTLGDTEAFF.

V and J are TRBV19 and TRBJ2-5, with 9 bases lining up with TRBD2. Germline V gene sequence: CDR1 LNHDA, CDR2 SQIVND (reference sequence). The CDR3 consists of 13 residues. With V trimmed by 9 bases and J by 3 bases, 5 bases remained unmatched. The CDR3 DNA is TGTGCCAGCCGTAGCGGGGGAGAAGAGACCCAGTACTTC. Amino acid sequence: CASRSGGEETQYF.

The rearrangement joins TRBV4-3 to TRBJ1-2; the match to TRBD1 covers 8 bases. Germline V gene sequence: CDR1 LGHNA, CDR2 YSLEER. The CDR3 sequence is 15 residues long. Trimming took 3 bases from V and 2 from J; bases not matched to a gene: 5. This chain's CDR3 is CASSQGTGVNYGYTF. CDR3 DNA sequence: TGCGCCAGCAGCCAGGGGACAGGTGTAAACTATGGCTACACCTTC.

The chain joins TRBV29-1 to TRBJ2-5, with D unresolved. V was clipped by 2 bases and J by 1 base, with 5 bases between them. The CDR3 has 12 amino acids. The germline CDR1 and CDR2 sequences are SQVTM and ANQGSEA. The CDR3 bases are TGCAGCGTTGAACAGCTCCAAGAGACCCAGTACTTC. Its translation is CSVEQLQETQYF.

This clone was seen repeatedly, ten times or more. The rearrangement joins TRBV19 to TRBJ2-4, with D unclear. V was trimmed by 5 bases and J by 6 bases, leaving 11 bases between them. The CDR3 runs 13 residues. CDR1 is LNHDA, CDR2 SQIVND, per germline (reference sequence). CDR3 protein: CASSSRSLNIQYF. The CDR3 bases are TGTGCCAGTAGTTCCCGAAGCTTAAACATTCAGTACTTC. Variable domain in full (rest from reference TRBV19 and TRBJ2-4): DGGITQSPKYLFRKEGQNVTLSCEQNLNHDAMYWYRQDPGQGLRLIYYSQIVNDFQKGDIAEGYSVSREKKESFPLTVTSAQKNPTAFYLCASSSRSLNIQYFGAGTRLSVL.